What follows are 23 T cell receptor beta chains derived from one specimen sequenced in a study of CD8+ T cells in alopecia areata. Extracted RNA was reverse transcribed into cDNA, the sequencing template. Data came from immunoSEQ multiplex PCR; TCRdb stores just in-frame clones and leaves some out. This sample has some 120,000 clones; around 50% occur once, and the top ten carry under 12%. The specimen was NKG2D-low CD8+ T cells sorted from blood. All receptors come from a human donor with alopecia areata.

The gene calls are TRBV29-1 and TRBJ1-2; no clear D. Looked up from germline, CDR1 is SQVTM and CDR2 is ANQGSEA. The germline V and J ends were trimmed by 3 bases and 2 bases, with 13 bases remaining between them. The CDR3 runs 14 residues. The CDR3 spells CSVDVGQENYGYTF. The CDR3 DNA sequence: TGCAGCGTTGACGTTGGGCAGGAAAACTATGGCTACACCTTC.

This clone was counted between two and nine times. This chain uses TRBV29-1 with TRBJ1-4; no clear D. Trimming removed 7 bases from V and 7 bases from J, with 19 bases in between. The germline V gene encodes CDR1 SQVTM and CDR2 ANQGSEA. This CDR3 is built from 14 residues. CDR3 nucleotide sequence: TGCAGCGCCCGCTTACACTCCGGAGGTGAAAAACTGTTTTTT. Residues: CSARLHSGGEKLFF.

The chain employs TRBV28 and TRBJ2-2, with D tentatively TRBD2 (6 bases). CDR3 length: 15 residues. V lost 6 bases and J 3 bases, leaving 14 bases between the germline ends. Germline CDR1 reads MDHEN; CDR2 reads SYDVKM. The chain's CDR3 is CASRAGRTDTGELFF. CDR3 coding DNA: TGTGCCAGCAGGGCCGGGAGAACGGACACCGGGGAGCTGTTTTTT. The complete variable domain, with remaining parts taken from reference TRBV28 and TRBJ2-2, reads DVKVTQSSRYLVKRTGEKVFLECVQDMDHENMFWYRQDPGLGLRLIYFSYDVKMKEKGDIPEGYSVSREKKERFSLILESASTNQTSMYLCASRAGRTDTGELFFGEGSRLTVL.

This rearrangement joins TRBV11-2 to TRBJ2-7, with 9 nucleotides matching TRBD1. Trimming cost V 5 bases and J 5 bases; bases outside gene matches: 4. This CDR3 spans 13 amino acids. Germline V CDR1 and CDR2: SGHAT, FQNNGV. The CDR3 nucleotides are TGTGCCAGCAGCCCGGACAGGGGCCACGAGCAGTACTTC. Protein product: CASSPDRGHEQYF.

The chain has TRBV27 and TRBJ2-7, with TRBD2 matching 14 bases. Germline V gene lookup returns CDR1 MNHEY and CDR2 SMNVEV (reference sequence). V shed 6 bases, J shed 7 bases, and the junction held 5 bases outside the gene matches. CDR3 length equals 14 residues. CDR3 amino acids: CASRMGLAGEEQYF. The CDR3 DNA is TGTGCCAGCAGAATGGGACTAGCGGGAGAAGAGCAGTACTTC.

This clone was counted only a few times. The chain couples TRBV2 to TRBJ2-2; tentative D call: TRBD1 (5 bases). Germline V gives CDR1 SNHLY, CDR2 FYNNEI. The CDR3 is made up of 14 amino acids. The V gene lost 9 bases and the J gene lost 0 bases, with 11 bases spanning the gap. CDR3 nucleotide sequence: TGTGCCAGGTCCGACAGAACGAACACCGGGGAGCTGTTTTTT. Its translation is CARSDRTNTGELFF.

To note about this clone: This sample also contains other DNA sequences that code for the same CDR3. CDR3 loop: CASSSTGTSSYEQYF. The CDR3 nucleotides are TGTGCCAGCTCATCCACCGGGACTAGCTCCTACGAGCAGTACTTC. This chain links TRBV18 with TRBJ2-7, with TRBD2 matching 8 bases. Losses at the gene ends were 5 bases for V and 0 bases for J; bases not matched to a gene: 6. The germline gives CDR1 KGHSH, CDR2 LQKENI. The CDR3 covers 15 residues.

In its sample, this clone was seen a few times. The chain recombines TRBV30 with TRBJ1-1, with a tentative D call TRBD1 (5 bases). CDR1 and CDR2 from the germline V gene are GTSNPN and SVGIG (reference sequence). V lost 3 bases and J 1 base, leaving 15 bases between the germline ends. CDR3 length: 15 residues. The CDR3 sequence: CAWSVAGGANTEAFF. CDR3 nucleotides: TGTGCCTGGAGCGTCGCCGGGGGAGCGAACACTGAAGCTTTCTTT.

This clone was counted between two and nine times. The CDR3 loop is CASSSHVGGELFF. The CDR3 DNA reads as TGTGCCAGCAGCTCCCATGTGGGCGGGGAGCTGTTTTTT. The V call is TRBV7-8, the J call TRBJ2-2; no reliable D call. Germline V CDR1 and CDR2: SGHVS, FQNEAQ. The CDR3 is made up of 13 amino acids. Deletions cut 4 bases from V and 7 bases from J, with 10 bases between.

J is TRBJ1-2 and V is TRBV29-1, with unresolved D. The CDR3 length is 12 residues. The germline gives CDR1 SQVTM, CDR2 ANQGSEA. V was trimmed by 5 bases and J by 2 bases, leaving 9 bases between them. DNA of the CDR3: TGCAGCGTTATTGGGCAGAACTATGGCTACACCTTC. Translated, it gives CSVIGQNYGYTF.

The V gene is TRBV19, the J gene TRBJ2-2; D may be TRBD2 (5 bases). The CDR3 totals 13 residues. The ends were cut back, 1 base at V and 6 bases at J, with 6 bases in the middle. Germline V lookup: CDR1 LNHDA, CDR2 SQIVND (reference sequence). DNA for the CDR3: TGTGCCAGTAGTATAGCGGGGTCCGGGGAGCTGTTTTTT. Translating gives CASSIAGSGELFF.

The chain couples TRBV28 to TRBJ1-1, with D unclear. This CDR3 contains 13 residues. Deletions cut 2 bases from V and 1 base from J, with 5 bases between. Germline V gives CDR1 MDHEN, CDR2 SYDVKM. In DNA, the CDR3 is TGTGCCAGCAGTTTAGTACAGAACACTGAAGCTTTCTTT. This encodes CASSLVQNTEAFF.

This rearrangement joins TRBV9 to TRBJ1-6; D gene unclear. The CDR3 totals 12 residues. Deletions cut 2 bases from V and 9 bases from J, with 6 bases between. Germline CDR1 SGDLS, CDR2 YYNGEE. CDR3 loop: CASSVPGSPLHF. The CDR3 DNA reads as TGTGCCAGCAGCGTTCCGGGTTCACCCCTCCACTTT. The full variable domain, in which reference TRBV9 and TRBJ1-6 provide the parts outside the CDR3, is DSGVTQTPKHLITATGQRVTLRCSPRSGDLSVYWYQQSLDQGLQFLIQYYNGEERAKGNILERFSAQQFPDLHSELNLSSLELGDSALYFCASSVPGSPLHFGNGTRLTVT.

This clone was recorded once. The rearrangement links TRBV30 to TRBJ2-3; 10 nucleotides align to TRBD2. J was trimmed by 2 bases and V by 0 bases; bases with no gene match: 17. This CDR3 has 20 residues. Germline CDR1 reads GTSNPN; CDR2 reads SVGIG (reference sequence). The CDR3 DNA reads as TGTGCCTGGAGTGTATTTTCTAGCGGGAGACCCACCTCTTTCACAGATACGCAGTATTTT. The encoded protein is CAWSVFSSGRPTSFTDTQYF.

The chain is built from TRBV6-6 and TRBJ2-7; D unclear. V lost 6 bases, J lost 1 base, and 4 bases lay in between. In germline, CDR1 is MNHNY, CDR2 SVGAGI (reference sequence). This CDR3 has 11 amino acids. CDR3: CASRESYEQYF. The CDR3 DNA reads TGTGCCAGCAGAGAGTCCTACGAGCAGTACTTC.

The gene calls are TRBV9 and TRBJ2-2; D tentatively fits TRBD1 or TRBD2 (5 bases each). This CDR3 is built from 16 residues. CDR1 is SGDLS, CDR2 YYNGEE, per germline. The ends were cut back, 0 bases at V and 2 bases at J, with 11 bases in the middle. CDR3 bases: TGTGCCAGCAGCGTAGCCGGGGACCCTAACACCGGGGAGCTGTTTTTT. It translates to CASSVAGDPNTGELFF.

This clone was seen only a few times. The gene calls are TRBV5-1 and TRBJ1-1; no firm D call. Between the trimmed V and J ends, which lost 4 bases and 2 bases, there was a span of 6 bases. CDR1 and CDR2 from the germline V gene are SGHRS and YFSETQ. The CDR3 has 12 residues. The CDR3 region is CASSPPNTEAFF. CDR3 bases: TGCGCCAGCAGCCCCCCCAACACTGAAGCTTTCTTT.

The chain recombines TRBV21-1 with TRBJ2-1; no DNA check was done on the table's D call, TRBD2. TRBV21-1 is shown as a pseudogene. The CDR3 covers 13 residues. The CDR3 is CSTGEASHNEQFF. CDR3 bases: TGCTCCACGGGTGAGGCCTCTCACAATGAGCAGTTCTTC.

V usage is TRBV6-6 and J usage is TRBJ2-5; the D is unclear. The CDR3 totals 16 residues. V shed 2 bases and J shed 1 base, with 14 bases lying between them. Germline-derived CDR1 and CDR2 are MNHNY and SVGAGI (reference sequence). The CDR3 region has the DNA TGTGCCAGCAGTTACCCTGCGTCCCTCCTCCAAGAGACCCAGTACTTC. Its protein product is CASSYPASLLQETQYF.

This clone was observed a handful of times. The chain recombines TRBV4-1 with TRBJ1-1; D is uncertain. Trimming stripped 8 bases from V and 4 bases from J, with 8 bases between. CDR1 is MGHRA, CDR2 YSYEKL, per germline. The length of the CDR3 is 11 residues. Here the CDR3 reads CASRIGTEAFF. In nucleotides, the CDR3 is TGCGCCAGCCGGATTGGCACTGAAGCTTTCTTT.

The rearrangement uses TRBV29-1 and TRBJ2-5; D gene unclear. Trimming shortened V by 5 bases and J by 6 bases, and 10 bases separated the two germline ends. The CDR3 contains 11 residues. From germline, CDR1 is SQVTM and CDR2 ANQGSEA. The CDR3 reads CSVWVQKTQYF. The CDR3 DNA reads as TGCAGCGTTTGGGTCCAGAAGACCCAGTACTTC.

This clone appeared a few times. The chain recombines TRBV27 with TRBJ2-1, with 9 bases aligning to TRBD2. CDR1 is MNHEY and CDR2 is SMNVEV in the germline V gene (reference sequence). J was trimmed by 10 bases and V by 7 bases; bases with no gene match: 8. The CDR3 covers 13 residues. The CDR3 DNA sequence: TGTGCCAGCAAGGGCGGGGGGGCCGAGGAGCAGTTCTTC. It codes for CASKGGGAEEQFF.

The chain employs TRBV18 and TRBJ2-5; D is ambiguous. Per the germline V gene, CDR1 is KGHSH and CDR2 is LQKENI. The CDR3 runs to 13 residues. The V end lost 3 bases, the J end lost 1 base, and 6 bases lay between the germline ends. The CDR3 loop is CASSPDGQETQYF. CDR3 coding DNA: TGTGCCAGCTCACCGGACGGCCAAGAGACCCAGTACTTC. The variable domain in full, completed from reference TRBV18 and TRBJ2-5, reads NAGVMQNPRHLVRRRGQEARLRCSPMKGHSHVYWYRQLPEEGLKFMVYLQKENIIDESGMPKERFSAEFPKEGPSILRIQQVVRGDSAAYFCASSPDGQETQYFGPGTRLLVL.